This record looks at one T cell receptor beta chain sequence and its context. Which antigen it targets is not known. Base qualities were left out, and no much larger clone turns up one base away. Interpreted using the paper, the time point label stands for: baseline before first vaccination. The vaccinee samples were drawn from two UK trials, COV001 and COV002, one of which was a single-blind randomized controlled phase 2/3 trial testing AZD1222 (ChAdOx1 nCoV-19) in healthy adults. For TCRbeta chain sequencing, PBMC samples from trial participants were taken at day 0 and at day 28 after the second dose. According to the germline V gene, CDR1 reads MGHRA and CDR2 reads YSYEKL. V drops 0 bases and J drops 4 bases, leaving 18 bases in between. Counted from cysteine to phenylalanine, this CDR3 has 18 amino acids. Only the CDR3 portion is preserved as DNA: 54 bases, with reading frame beginning at the first base.

The CDR3 regions of human TCRbeta chains were analyzed by immunosequencing. The paper's processing steps were these. TCRs in the repertoires were compared against a reference library of SARS-CoV-2-specific TCRs that had been generated with the MIRA antigen-specificity platform. Breadth was defined as the fraction of unique TCRs that were SARS-CoV-2-associated. Depth was defined as the fraction of total T cells that were SARS-CoV-2-associated. Using the MIRA data, every spike-specific TCR was mapped to the spike region that the TCR reacted to and assigned to either a CD4 or a CD8 class. Log10-transformed breadth and depth values were compared by one-way ANOVA with Sidak's multiple comparisons tests. Held by TCRdb, this immuneACCESS table contains in-frame sequences only and omits some clones. Under half of the omission traces to an unresolved V gene where checked; the cause of the rest is unknown. V, J and clone size were drawn from that table, and D and trimming were deduced from the DNA. The sample records 150,000 to 200,000 clones, 94% of which are singletons. The ten largest clones add up to 0.64% of the sample.

The data originate from a study of T cell responses to AZD1222 COVID-19 vaccine (dated by TCRdb to about 2021). With regard to the full study: AZD1222 recipients whose second dose came at about 4 weeks and those whose second dose came at about 12 weeks were combined into one group, since spike-specific TCR depth and breadth did not differ between the two schedules. TCR sequencing covered over 230 trial participants: 200 to 220 given two doses of AZD1222 and 26 given two doses of MenACWY control vaccine. Enrollment into the trials was organized by age into subgroups of 18-55, 56-69 and 70-plus years, and those subgroups contained roughly 140, 27 and 60 TCR-sequenced participants, respectively.

On the study overall, not on this receptor specifically: Because no day 14 peak-response samples were available, repertoires were characterized only after the peak T cell response. Conclusions about previously exposed vaccinees are limited because only five to seven AZD1222 recipients were SARS-CoV-2 seropositive at baseline. The 56-69-year group was small, and its depth increase did not reach significance, likely because of low power. Reportedly, almost half of the unique spike-specific TCRs recognized epitopes lying outside the regions that are mutated in the B.1.351 and B.1.1.7 variants. The vaccine-associated CD4 TCRs covered the entire spike protein, and the dominant responses fell in regions 160-218 and 743-854. After two AZD1222 doses, both the breadth and the depth of spike-specific TCRs were significantly higher than at day 0 and than in MenACWY recipients. Participants were mostly white British and included more females than males, and it was suggested by the authors that clonal diversity may have been underestimated.

The sequencing used peripheral blood, collected on day 0 of AZD1222 vaccination. This chain is built from TRBV4-1 and TRBJ1-4; no D gene call is confident. This TCR derives from an adult in good health. The CDR3: CASSQEKAFPGFNEKLFF. The DNA sequence follows: TGCGCCAGCAGCCAAGAAAAGGCATTCCCAGGCTTTAATGAAAAACTGTTTTTT.